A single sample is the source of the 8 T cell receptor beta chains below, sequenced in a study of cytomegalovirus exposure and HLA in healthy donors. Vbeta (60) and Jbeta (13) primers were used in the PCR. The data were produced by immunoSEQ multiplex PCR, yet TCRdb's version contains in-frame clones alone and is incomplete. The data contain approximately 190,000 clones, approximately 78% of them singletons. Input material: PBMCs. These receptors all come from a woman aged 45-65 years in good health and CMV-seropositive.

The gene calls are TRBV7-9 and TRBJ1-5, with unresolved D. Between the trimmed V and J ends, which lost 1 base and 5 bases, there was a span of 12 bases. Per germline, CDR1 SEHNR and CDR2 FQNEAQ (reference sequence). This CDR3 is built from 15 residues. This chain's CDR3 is CASSLGVGRDQPQHF. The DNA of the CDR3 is TGTGCCAGCAGCTTAGGGGTAGGTCGGGATCAGCCCCAGCATTTT.

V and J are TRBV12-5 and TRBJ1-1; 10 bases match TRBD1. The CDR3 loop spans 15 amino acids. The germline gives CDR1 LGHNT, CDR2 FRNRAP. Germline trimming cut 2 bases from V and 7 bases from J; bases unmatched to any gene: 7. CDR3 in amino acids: CASGLTLGQGDEAFF. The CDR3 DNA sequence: TGTGCTAGTGGTTTGACCCTCGGACAGGGGGATGAAGCTTTCTTT.

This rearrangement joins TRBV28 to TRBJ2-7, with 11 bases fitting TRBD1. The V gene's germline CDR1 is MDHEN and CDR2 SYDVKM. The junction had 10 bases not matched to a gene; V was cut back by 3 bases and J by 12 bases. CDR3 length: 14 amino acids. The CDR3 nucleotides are TGTGCCAGCAGTTTTTCCGACGGGACAGGGGGTGCGTACTTC. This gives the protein CASSFSDGTGGAYF.

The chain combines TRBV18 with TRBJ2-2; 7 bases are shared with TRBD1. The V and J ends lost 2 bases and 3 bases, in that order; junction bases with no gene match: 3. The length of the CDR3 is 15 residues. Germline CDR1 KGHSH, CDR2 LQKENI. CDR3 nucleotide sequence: TGTGCCAGCTCACCAAGGCAGGGGGACACCGGGGAGCTGTTTTTT. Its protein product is CASSPRQGDTGELFF.

The CDR3 nucleotides read TGTGCCAGCAGGATTGGACTAGCGGGACTACAAGAGACCCAGTACTTC. Protein product: CASRIGLAGLQETQYF. The genes are TRBV5-5 and TRBJ2-5, with 12 bases aligning to TRBD2. The length of the CDR3 is 16 residues. Germline assignment: CDR1 SGHKS and CDR2 YYEKEE (reference sequence). V lost 5 bases, J lost 2 bases, and 7 bases stayed unmatched.

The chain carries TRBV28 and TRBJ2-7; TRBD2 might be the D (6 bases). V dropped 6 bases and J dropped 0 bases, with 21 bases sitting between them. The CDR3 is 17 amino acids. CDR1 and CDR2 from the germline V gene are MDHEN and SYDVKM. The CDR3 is CASRPPPSGYPSYEQYF. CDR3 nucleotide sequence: TGTGCCAGCAGACCTCCCCCAAGCGGGTACCCCTCCTACGAGCAGTACTTC.

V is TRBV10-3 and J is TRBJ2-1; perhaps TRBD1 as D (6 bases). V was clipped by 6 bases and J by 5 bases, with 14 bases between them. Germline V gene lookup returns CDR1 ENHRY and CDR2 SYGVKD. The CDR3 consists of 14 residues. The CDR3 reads CAIRARGQDNEQFF. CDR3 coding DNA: TGTGCCATCAGGGCCAGGGGCCAAGACAATGAGCAGTTCTTC.

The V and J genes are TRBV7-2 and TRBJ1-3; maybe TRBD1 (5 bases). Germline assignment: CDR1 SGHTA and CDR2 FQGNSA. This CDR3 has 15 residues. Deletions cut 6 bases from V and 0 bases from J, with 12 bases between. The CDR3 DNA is TGTGCCAGCAGGGGGGGACCTGACTCTGGAAACACCATATATTTT. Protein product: CASRGGPDSGNTIYF.